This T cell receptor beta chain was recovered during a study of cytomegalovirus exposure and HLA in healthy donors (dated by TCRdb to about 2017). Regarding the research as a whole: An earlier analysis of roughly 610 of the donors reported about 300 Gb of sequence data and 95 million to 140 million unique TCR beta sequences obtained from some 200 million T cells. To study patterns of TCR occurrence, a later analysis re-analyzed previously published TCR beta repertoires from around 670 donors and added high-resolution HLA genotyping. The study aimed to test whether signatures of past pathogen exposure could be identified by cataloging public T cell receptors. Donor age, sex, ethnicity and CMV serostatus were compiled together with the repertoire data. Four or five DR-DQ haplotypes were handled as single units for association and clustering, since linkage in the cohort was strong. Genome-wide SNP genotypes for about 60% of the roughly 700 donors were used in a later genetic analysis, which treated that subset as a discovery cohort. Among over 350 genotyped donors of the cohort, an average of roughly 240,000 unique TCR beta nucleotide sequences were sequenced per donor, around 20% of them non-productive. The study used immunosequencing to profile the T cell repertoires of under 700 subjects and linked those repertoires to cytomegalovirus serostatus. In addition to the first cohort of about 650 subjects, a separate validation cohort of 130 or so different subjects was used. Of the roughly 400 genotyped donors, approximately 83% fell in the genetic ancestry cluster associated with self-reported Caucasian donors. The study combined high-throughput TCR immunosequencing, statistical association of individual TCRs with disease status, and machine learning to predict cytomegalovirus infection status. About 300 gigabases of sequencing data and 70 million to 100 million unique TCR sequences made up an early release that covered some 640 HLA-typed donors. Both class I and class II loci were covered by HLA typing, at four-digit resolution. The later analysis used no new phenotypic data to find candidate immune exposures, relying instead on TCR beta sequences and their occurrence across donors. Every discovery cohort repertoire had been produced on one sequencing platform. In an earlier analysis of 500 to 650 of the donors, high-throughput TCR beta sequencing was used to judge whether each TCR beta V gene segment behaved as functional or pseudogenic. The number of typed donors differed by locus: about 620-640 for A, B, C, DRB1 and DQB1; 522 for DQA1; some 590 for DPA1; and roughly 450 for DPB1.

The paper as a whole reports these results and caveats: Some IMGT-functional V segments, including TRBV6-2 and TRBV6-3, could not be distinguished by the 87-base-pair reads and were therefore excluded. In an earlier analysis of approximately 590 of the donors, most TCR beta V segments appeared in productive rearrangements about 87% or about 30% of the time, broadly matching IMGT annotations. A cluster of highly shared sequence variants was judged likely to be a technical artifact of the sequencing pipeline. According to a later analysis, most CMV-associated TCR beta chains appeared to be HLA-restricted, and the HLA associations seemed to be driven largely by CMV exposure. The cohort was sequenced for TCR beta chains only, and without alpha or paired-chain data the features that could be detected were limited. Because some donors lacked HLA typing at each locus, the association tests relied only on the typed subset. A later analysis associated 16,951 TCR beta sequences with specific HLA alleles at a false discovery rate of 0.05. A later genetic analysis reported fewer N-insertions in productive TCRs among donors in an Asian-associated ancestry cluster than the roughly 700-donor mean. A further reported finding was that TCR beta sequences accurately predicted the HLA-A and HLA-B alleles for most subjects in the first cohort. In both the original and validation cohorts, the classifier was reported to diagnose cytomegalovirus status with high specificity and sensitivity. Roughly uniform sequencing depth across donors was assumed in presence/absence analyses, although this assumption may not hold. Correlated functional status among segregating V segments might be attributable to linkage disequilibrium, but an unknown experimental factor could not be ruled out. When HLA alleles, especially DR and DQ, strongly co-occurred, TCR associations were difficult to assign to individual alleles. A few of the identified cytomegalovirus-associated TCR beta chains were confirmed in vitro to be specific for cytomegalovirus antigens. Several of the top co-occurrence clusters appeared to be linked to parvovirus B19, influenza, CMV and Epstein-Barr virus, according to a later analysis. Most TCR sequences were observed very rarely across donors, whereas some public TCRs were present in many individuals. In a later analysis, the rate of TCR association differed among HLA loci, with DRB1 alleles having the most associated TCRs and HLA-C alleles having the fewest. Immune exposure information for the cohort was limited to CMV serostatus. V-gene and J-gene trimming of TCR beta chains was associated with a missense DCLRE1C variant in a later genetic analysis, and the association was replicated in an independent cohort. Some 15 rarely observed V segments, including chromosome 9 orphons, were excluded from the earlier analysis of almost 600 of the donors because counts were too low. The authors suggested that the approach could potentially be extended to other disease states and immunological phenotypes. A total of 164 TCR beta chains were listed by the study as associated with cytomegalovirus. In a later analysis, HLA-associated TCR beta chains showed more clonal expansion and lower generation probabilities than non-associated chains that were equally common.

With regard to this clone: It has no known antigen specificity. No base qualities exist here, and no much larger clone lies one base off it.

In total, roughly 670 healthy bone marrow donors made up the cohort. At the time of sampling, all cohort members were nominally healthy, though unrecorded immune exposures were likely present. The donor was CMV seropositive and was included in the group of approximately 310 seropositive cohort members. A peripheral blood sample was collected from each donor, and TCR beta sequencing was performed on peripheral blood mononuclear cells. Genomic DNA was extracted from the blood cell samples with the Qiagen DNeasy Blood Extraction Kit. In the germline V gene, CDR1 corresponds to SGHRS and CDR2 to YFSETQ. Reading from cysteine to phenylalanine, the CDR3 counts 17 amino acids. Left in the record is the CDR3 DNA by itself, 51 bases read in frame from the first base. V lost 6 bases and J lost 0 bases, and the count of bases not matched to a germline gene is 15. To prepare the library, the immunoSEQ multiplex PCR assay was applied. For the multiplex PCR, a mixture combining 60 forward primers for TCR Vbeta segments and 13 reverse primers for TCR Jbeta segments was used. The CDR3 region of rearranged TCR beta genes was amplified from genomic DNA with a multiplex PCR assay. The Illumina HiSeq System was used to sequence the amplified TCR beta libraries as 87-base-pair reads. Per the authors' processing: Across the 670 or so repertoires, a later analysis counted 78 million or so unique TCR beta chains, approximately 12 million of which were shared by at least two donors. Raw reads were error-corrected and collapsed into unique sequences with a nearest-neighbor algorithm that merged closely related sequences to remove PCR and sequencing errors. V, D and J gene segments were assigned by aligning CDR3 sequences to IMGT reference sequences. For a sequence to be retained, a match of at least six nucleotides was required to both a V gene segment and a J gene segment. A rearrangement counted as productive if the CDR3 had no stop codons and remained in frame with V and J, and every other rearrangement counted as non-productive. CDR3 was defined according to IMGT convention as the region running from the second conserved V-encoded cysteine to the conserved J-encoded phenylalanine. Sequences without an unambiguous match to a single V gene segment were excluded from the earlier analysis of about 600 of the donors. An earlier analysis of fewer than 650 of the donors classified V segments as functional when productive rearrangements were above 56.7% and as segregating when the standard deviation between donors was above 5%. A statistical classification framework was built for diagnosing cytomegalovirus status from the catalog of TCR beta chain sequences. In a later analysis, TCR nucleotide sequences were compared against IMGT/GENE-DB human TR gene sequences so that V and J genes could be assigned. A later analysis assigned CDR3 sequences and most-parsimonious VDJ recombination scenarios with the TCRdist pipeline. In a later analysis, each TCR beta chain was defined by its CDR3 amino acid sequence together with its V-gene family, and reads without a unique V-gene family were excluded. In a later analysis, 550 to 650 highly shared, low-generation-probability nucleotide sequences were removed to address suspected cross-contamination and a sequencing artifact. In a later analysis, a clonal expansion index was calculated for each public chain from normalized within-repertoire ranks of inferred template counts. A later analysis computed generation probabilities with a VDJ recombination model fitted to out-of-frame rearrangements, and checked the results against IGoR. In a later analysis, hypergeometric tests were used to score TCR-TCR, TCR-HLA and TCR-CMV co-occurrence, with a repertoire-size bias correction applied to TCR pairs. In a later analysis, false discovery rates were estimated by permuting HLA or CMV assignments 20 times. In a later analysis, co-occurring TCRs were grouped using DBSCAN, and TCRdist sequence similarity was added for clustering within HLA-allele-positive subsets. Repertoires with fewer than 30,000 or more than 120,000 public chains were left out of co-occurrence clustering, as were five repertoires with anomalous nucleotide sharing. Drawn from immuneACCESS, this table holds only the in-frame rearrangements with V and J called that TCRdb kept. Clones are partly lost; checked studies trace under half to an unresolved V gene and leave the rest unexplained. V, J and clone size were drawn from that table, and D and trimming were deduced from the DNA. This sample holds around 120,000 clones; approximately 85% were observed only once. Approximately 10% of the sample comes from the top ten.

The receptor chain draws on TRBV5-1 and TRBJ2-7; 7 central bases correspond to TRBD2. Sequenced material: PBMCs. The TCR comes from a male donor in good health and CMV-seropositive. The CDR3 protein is CASTSSPRVAGSYEQYF. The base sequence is TGCGCCAGCACGTCAAGCCCTCGTGTAGCGGGCTCCTACGAGCAGTACTTC.